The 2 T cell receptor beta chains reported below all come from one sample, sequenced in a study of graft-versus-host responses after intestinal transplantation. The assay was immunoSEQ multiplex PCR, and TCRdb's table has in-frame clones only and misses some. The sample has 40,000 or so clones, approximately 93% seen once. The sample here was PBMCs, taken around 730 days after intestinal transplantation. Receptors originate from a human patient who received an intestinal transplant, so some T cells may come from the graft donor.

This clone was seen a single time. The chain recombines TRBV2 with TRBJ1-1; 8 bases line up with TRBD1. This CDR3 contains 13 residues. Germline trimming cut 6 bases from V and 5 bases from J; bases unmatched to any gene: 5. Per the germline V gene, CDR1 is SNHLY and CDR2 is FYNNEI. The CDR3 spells CASSRGRKTEAFF. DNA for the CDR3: TGTGCCAGCAGCAGGGGGCGCAAAACTGAAGCTTTCTTT.

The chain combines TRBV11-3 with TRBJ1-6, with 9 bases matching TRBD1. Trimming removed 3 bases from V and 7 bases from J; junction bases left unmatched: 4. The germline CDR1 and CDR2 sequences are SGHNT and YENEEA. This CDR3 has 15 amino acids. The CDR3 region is CASSLGQGGNSPLHF. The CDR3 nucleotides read TGTGCCAGCAGCTTGGGACAGGGAGGCAATTCACCCCTCCACTTT.